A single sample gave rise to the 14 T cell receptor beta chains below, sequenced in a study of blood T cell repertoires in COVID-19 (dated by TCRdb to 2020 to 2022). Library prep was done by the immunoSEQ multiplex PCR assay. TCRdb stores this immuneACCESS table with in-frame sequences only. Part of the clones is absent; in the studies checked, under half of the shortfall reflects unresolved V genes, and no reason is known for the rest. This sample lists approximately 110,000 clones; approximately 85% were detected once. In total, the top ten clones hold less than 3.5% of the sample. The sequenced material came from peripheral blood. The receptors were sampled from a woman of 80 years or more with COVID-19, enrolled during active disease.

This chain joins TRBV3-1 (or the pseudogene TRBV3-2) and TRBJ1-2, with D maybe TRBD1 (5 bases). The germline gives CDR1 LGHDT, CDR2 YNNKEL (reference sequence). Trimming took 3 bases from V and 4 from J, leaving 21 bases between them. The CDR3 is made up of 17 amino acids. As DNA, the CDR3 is TGTGCCAGCAGCCACACCGGTGTTGGGGCAGCCATCTATGGCTACACCTTC. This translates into CASSHTGVGAAIYGYTF.

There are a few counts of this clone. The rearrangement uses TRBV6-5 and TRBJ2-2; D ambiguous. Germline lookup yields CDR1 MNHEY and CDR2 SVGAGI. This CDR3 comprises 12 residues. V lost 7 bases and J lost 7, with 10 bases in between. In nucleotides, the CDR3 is TGTGCCAGCACCGGAGCGATCGGGGAGCTGTTTTTT. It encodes CASTGAIGELFF.

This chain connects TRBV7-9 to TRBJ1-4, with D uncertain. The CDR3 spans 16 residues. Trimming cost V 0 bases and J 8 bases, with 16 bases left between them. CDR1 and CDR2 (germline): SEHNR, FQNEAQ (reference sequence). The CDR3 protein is CASSLASTLTREKLFF. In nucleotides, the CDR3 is TGTGCCAGCAGCTTAGCGTCTACTTTAACCAGGGAAAAACTGTTTTTT.

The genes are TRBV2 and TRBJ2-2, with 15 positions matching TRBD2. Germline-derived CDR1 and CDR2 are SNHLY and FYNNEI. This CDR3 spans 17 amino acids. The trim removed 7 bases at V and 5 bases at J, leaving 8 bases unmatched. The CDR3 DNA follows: TGTGCCAGCAACGGACTAGCGGGAGGGCTTTCGACCGGGGAGCTGTTTTTT. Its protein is CASNGLAGGLSTGELFF.

The DNA of the CDR3 is TGTGCCAGCAGTTATAATCCCCAGGTTAACGAGCAGTACTTC. Translated, it gives CASSYNPQVNEQYF. The chain joins TRBV6-5 to TRBJ2-7; no definite D call. Trimming left V 3 bases short and J 5 bases short, with 14 bases between. From germline, CDR1 is MNHEY and CDR2 SVGAGI. The CDR3 runs to 14 residues.

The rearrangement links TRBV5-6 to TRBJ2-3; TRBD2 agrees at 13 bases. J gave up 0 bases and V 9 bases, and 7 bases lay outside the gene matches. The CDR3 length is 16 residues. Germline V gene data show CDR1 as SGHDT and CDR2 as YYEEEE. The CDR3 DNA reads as TGTGCCACCGGGACTAGCGGGACCTCCAGCACAGATACGCAGTATTTT. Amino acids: CATGTSGTSSTDTQYF.

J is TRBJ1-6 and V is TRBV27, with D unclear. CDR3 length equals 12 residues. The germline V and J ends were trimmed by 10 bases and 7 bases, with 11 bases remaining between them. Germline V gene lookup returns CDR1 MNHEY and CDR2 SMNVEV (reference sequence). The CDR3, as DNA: TGTGCCACCAAGGAACTAAATTCACCCCTCCACTTT. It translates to CATKELNSPLHF.

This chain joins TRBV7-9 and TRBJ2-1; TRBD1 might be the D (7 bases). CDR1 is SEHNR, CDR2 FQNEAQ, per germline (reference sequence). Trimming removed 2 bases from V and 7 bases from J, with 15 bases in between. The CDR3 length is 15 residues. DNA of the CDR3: TGTGCCAGCAGCTTAAGGTCAGGGGGACTTAATGAGCAGTTCTTC. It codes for CASSLRSGGLNEQFF.

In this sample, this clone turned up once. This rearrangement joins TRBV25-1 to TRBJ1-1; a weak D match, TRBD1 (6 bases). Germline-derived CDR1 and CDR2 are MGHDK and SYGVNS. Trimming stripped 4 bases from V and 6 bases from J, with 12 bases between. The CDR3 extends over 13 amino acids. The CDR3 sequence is CASSVGAMAEAFF. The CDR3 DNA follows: TGTGCCAGCAGTGTGGGGGCAATGGCTGAAGCTTTCTTT.

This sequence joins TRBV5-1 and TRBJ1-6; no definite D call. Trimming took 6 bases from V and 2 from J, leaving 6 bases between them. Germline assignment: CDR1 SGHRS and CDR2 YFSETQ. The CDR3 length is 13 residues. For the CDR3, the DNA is TGCGCCAGCACCGACACCTATAATTCACCCCTCCACTTT. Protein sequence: CASTDTYNSPLHF.

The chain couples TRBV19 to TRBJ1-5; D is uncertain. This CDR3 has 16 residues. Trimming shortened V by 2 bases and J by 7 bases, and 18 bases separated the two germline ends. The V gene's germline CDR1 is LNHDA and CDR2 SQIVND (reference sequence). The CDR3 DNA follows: TGTGCCAGTAGTATAAATAGGAGAGCATTTGGGCAGCCCCAGCATTTT. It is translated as CASSINRRAFGQPQHF. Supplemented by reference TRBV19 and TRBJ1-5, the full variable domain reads DGGITQSPKYLFRKEGQNVTLSCEQNLNHDAMYWYRQDPGQGLRLIYYSQIVNDFQKGDIAEGYSVSREKKESFPLTVTSAQKNPTAFYLCASSINRRAFGQPQHFGDGTRLSIL.

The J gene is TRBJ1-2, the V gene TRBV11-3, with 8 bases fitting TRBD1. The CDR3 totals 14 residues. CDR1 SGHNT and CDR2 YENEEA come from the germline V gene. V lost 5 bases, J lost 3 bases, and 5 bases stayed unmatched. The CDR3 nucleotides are TGTGCCAGCAGCCTAGGACAGGGAGACTATGGCTACACCTTC. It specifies CASSLGQGDYGYTF.

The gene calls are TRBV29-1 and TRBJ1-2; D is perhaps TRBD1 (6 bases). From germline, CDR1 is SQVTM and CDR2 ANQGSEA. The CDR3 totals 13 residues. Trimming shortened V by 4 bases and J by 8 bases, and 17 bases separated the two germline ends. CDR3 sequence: CSVATGGRGGYTF. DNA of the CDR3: TGCAGCGTTGCAACGGGGGGCAGGGGCGGCTACACCTTC.

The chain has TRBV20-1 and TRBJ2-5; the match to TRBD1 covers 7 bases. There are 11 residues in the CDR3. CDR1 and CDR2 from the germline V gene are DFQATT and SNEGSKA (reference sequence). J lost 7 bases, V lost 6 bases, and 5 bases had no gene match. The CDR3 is CSARTGGTQYF. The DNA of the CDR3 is TGCAGTGCGCGGACAGGTGGGACCCAGTACTTC.